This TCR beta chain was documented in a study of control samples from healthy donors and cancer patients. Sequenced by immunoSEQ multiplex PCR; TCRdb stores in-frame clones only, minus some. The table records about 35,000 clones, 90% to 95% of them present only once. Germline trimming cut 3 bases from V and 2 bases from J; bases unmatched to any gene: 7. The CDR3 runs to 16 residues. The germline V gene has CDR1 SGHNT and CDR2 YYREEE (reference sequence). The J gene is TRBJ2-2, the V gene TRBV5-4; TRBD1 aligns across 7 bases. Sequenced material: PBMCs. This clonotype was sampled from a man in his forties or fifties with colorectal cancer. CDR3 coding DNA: TGTGCCAGCAGCTGGGGACAGACTATTAACACCGGGGAGCTGTTTTTT. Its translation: CASSWGQTINTGELFF.